Shown below are 25 T cell receptor beta chains from a single sample sequenced in a study of cytomegalovirus exposure and HLA in healthy donors. 60 Vbeta and 13 Jbeta primers were used in PCR. Here immunoSEQ multiplex PCR was the method, and the copy in TCRdb shows in-frame clones only, minus some. The sample shows 110,000 or so clones, 81% of them seen only once. The sample was PBMCs. The receptors were sampled from a woman between 40 and 55 years old in good health and CMV-seronegative.

The V gene is TRBV4-1, the J gene TRBJ2-7; no definite D call. Germline V CDR1 and CDR2: MGHRA, YSYEKL. The CDR3 is 13 residues long. V lost 1 base, J lost 3 bases, and 7 bases lay in between. As DNA, the CDR3 is TGCGCCAGCAGCCAAGGGCAGAACTACGAGCAGTACTTC. This translates into CASSQGQNYEQYF.

The genes are TRBV6-5 and TRBJ1-6, with a weak D call TRBD1 (5 bases). Trimming removed 8 bases from V and 10 bases from J, with 15 bases in between. The CDR3 covers 13 residues. Germline CDR1 and CDR2: MNHEY and SVGAGI. CDR3 in DNA: TGTGCCAGCCGGGGGGAAATCATCTCACCCCTCCACTTT. It specifies CASRGEIISPLHF.

V usage is TRBV28 and J usage is TRBJ1-1, with D hard to call. With 5 bases removed from V and 5 bases from J, the gap between germline ends came to 12 bases. The CDR3 is 13 amino acids. CDR1 is MDHEN, CDR2 SYDVKM, per germline. The DNA for the CDR3 is TGTGCCAGCAGTGATGGTGCGGGAACTGAAGCTTTCTTT. Amino acid sequence: CASSDGAGTEAFF.

This clone was detected once. V is TRBV5-1 and J is TRBJ1-2, with 9 positions matching TRBD1. The CDR3 is 14 amino acids. Losses at the gene ends were 0 bases for V and 4 bases for J; bases not matched to a gene: 1. Germline CDR1 and CDR2: SGHRS and YFSETQ. The CDR3 DNA follows: TGCGCCAGCAGCTTGGGGGACAGGGTCTATGGCTACACCTTC. Amino acids: CASSLGDRVYGYTF.

This chain joins TRBV7-9 and TRBJ2-2, with TRBD1 identical over 9 bases. Germline CDR1 and CDR2: SEHNR and FQNEAQ (reference sequence). The length of the CDR3 is 15 residues. V trimming: 4 bases; J trimming: 4 bases; junction bases outside the gene matches: 4. This CDR3 reads CASSSGTGITGELFF. CDR3 coding DNA: TGTGCCAGCAGCTCCGGGACAGGGATCACCGGGGAGCTGTTTTTT.

This chain joins TRBV7-2 and TRBJ2-3; 7 nucleotides align to TRBD2. Trimming took 8 bases from V and 2 from J; bases not matched to a gene: 13. This CDR3 has 16 amino acids. Germline loops: CDR1 SGHTA, CDR2 FQGNSA. Here the CDR3 reads CASPGTPAGYTDTQYF. CDR3 nucleotide sequence: TGTGCCAGCCCGGGAACCCCAGCGGGGTACACAGATACGCAGTATTTT.

This rearrangement joins TRBV15 to TRBJ1-4; unclear D gene. This CDR3 spans 16 amino acids. Trimming took 0 bases from V and 7 from J, leaving 15 bases between them. Germline CDR1 and CDR2: LNHNV and YYDKDF (reference sequence). The CDR3 loop is CATSRDNWRASEKLFF. CDR3 coding DNA: TGTGCCACCAGCAGAGATAACTGGCGAGCTAGTGAAAAACTGTTTTTT.

Worth noting for this clone: One end of the junction varies from germline; a read error may be responsible. This chain joins TRBV7-9 and TRBJ1-3; no definite D call. The CDR3 length is 16 residues. The germline gives CDR1 SEHNR, CDR2 FQNEAQ (reference sequence). CDR3 residues: CSSSLYARDSGNTIYF. DNA of the CDR3: TGTTCCAGCAGCTTATATGCCCGCGATTCTGGAAACACCATATATTTT.

V is TRBV7-8 and J is TRBJ2-4; TRBD2 agrees at 14 bases. Trimming took 5 bases from V and 6 from J; bases not matched to a gene: 3. This CDR3 contains 15 residues. Germline V gene data show CDR1 as SGHVS and CDR2 as FQNEAQ. CDR3 protein: CASSPGTSGRNIQYF. DNA for the CDR3: TGTGCCAGCAGCCCAGGGACTAGCGGGAGAAACATTCAGTACTTC.

J is TRBJ2-1 and V is TRBV14; 10 bases map to TRBD2. Trimming cost V 2 bases and J 10 bases; bases outside gene matches: 8. CDR3 length: 15 amino acids. Germline values: CDR1 SGHDN, CDR2 FVKESK. The DNA for the CDR3 is TGTGCCAGCAGCCAATGGGCTAGCGGGAGTGCCGAGCAGTTCTTC. It translates to CASSQWASGSAEQFF.

This chain connects TRBV27 to TRBJ1-1; no firm D call. With 5 bases removed from V and 11 bases from J, the gap between germline ends came to 15 bases. This CDR3 is 12 amino acids long. The V gene's germline CDR1 is MNHEY and CDR2 SMNVEV (reference sequence). This chain's CDR3 is CASSGPRGGAFF. The DNA of the CDR3 is TGTGCCAGCAGTGGACCCCGCGGAGGTGCTTTCTTT.

The gene calls are TRBV13 and TRBJ2-7, with 9 bases matching TRBD2. CDR1 and CDR2 from the germline V gene are PRHDT and FYEKMQ (reference sequence). The V gene end was trimmed by 5 bases and the J gene end by 12 bases; junction bases not matched to a gene: 11. The CDR3 has 13 residues. The CDR3: CASSRTIAGVLYF. The CDR3 DNA reads as TGTGCCAGCAGCCGTACCATAGCGGGGGTACTGTACTTC.

The chain has TRBV4-2 and TRBJ1-5; tentative D call: TRBD1 (5 bases). The germline V gene has CDR1 LGHNA and CDR2 YNFKEQ. This CDR3 comprises 16 residues. V was cut by 0 bases and J by 1 base, with 10 bases left in between. The CDR3 DNA follows: TGTGCCAGCAGCCAAGATTCATCAGGGAGCAATCAGCCCCAGCATTTT. It encodes CASSQDSSGSNQPQHF.

The chain couples TRBV11-1 to TRBJ2-3; TRBD2 agrees at 13 bases. Germline CDR1 SGHAT, CDR2 FQDESV (reference sequence). The V and J ends lost 1 base and 6 bases, in that order; junction bases with no gene match: 7. The CDR3 length is 17 residues. The CDR3 coding sequence is TGTGCCAGCAGCTTAGAGCGACCGACTAGCGGGAGGGATACGCAGTATTTT. It translates to CASSLERPTSGRDTQYF.

J is TRBJ2-7 and V is TRBV7-8, with 8 bases lining up with TRBD1. V lost 5 bases to trimming and J lost 5 bases; unmatched junction nucleotides: 8. This CDR3 region has 14 residues. Germline loops: CDR1 SGHVS, CDR2 FQNEAQ. CDR3: CASSPWTGLNEQYF. The DNA of the CDR3 is TGTGCCAGCAGCCCATGGACAGGGCTGAACGAGCAGTACTTC.

Here the CDR3 DNA reads TGTGCCAGCAGTTACAAGACAGGAAGAAAACTTTATGGCTACACCTTC. It codes for CASSYKTGRKLYGYTF. The chain joins TRBV2 to TRBJ1-2; a possible D gene is TRBD1 (6 bases). Germline assignment: CDR1 SNHLY and CDR2 FYNNEI. Deletions cut 5 bases from V and 5 bases from J, with 21 bases between. The CDR3 sequence is 16 residues long. The full variable domain, rest sourced from reference TRBV2 and TRBJ1-2, is EPEVTQTPSHQVTQMGQEVILRCVPISNHLYFYWYRQILGQKVEFLVSFYNNEISEKSEIFDDQFSVERPDGSNFTLKIRSTKLEDSAMYFCASSYKTGRKLYGYTFGSGTRLTVV.

This CDR3 is CASSHRGLLSTDTQYF. In DNA form, the CDR3 reads TGTGCCAGCAGTCACAGGGGGTTGTTAAGCACAGATACGCAGTATTTT. The V and J genes are TRBV28 and TRBJ2-3, with 8 bases identical to TRBD1. CDR1 and CDR2 (germline): MDHEN, SYDVKM. The length of the CDR3 is 16 residues. V was pared by 5 bases and J by 0 bases, with 7 bases of the junction left unmatched.

This chain joins TRBV19 and TRBJ2-7, with 8 positions matching TRBD1. This CDR3 region has 14 residues. Looked up from germline, CDR1 is LNHDA and CDR2 is SQIVND (reference sequence). V trimming: 6 bases; J trimming: 5 bases; junction bases outside the gene matches: 9. CDR3 nucleotides: TGTGCCAGTAGCGCCGGACGACAGGGGAACGAGCAGTACTTC. It specifies CASSAGRQGNEQYF.

CDR3 nucleotides: TGTGCCAGCAGTCCCTCTAAGGGGCAGCGGAACACTGAAGCTTTCTTT. Encoded protein: CASSPSKGQRNTEAFF. This chain connects TRBV27 to TRBJ1-1, with D perhaps matching TRBD1 (5 bases). V lost 5 bases to trimming and J lost 1 base, with 17 bases between them. Germline loops: CDR1 MNHEY, CDR2 SMNVEV (reference sequence). The CDR3 spans 16 residues.

The chain employs TRBV5-1 and TRBJ2-6; tentatively, D is TRBD1 (5 bases). The CDR3 runs to 18 residues. In germline, CDR1 is SGHRS, CDR2 YFSETQ. V lost 0 bases and J lost 3, with 16 bases in between. CDR3 nucleotide sequence: TGCGCCAGCAGCTTGGCTTCGGCAGGGCGCAGTGGGGCCAACGTCCTGACTTTC. Translating it yields CASSLASAGRSGANVLTF.

V usage is TRBV27 and J usage is TRBJ2-5, with 10 bases identical to TRBD2. The germline V gene encodes CDR1 MNHEY and CDR2 SMNVEV (reference sequence). V shed 5 bases and J 5 bases; nucleotides not matched to a gene: 2. The CDR3 has 13 residues. The CDR3 here is CASSLAGDETQYF. The CDR3 bases are TGTGCCAGCAGTCTAGCGGGAGATGAGACCCAGTACTTC.

V gene TRBV5-1 combines with J gene TRBJ2-5, with 11 bases lining up with TRBD2. Germline V gives CDR1 SGHRS, CDR2 YFSETQ. V lost 1 base and J lost 1; bases outside the gene matches: 3. The CDR3 totals 16 residues. CDR3 in amino acids: CASSLSLAGVQETQYF. CDR3 coding DNA: TGCGCCAGCAGCTTGTCACTAGCGGGGGTCCAAGAGACCCAGTACTTC.

The chain couples TRBV5-4 to TRBJ2-4; D is possibly TRBD1 (6 bases). There are 15 residues in the CDR3. Deletions cut 4 bases from V and 0 bases from J, with 11 bases between. The germline gives CDR1 SGHNT, CDR2 YYREEE (reference sequence). The CDR3 bases are TGTGCCAGCAGCCCGAACAGGGTAGCCAAAAACATTCAGTACTTC. It is translated as CASSPNRVAKNIQYF.

J is TRBJ2-3 and V is TRBV7-9, with D possibly being TRBD2 (5 bases). The CDR3 runs to 15 residues. The V end lost 2 bases, the J end lost 0 bases, and 9 bases lay between the germline ends. In germline, CDR1 is SEHNR, CDR2 FQNEAQ (reference sequence). Written as DNA, the CDR3 is TGTGCCAGCAGCTTACCCAGCGGTAGCACAGATACGCAGTATTTT. The encoded protein is CASSLPSGSTDTQYF.

This chain joins TRBV5-4 and TRBJ1-2, with 11 bases matching TRBD1. From germline, CDR1 is SGHNT and CDR2 YYREEE (reference sequence). This CDR3 is 16 amino acids long. The V segment lost 4 bases and the J segment 1 base; nucleotides outside the gene matches: 6. This CDR3 is CASSTGTGGINYGYTF. CDR3 coding DNA: TGTGCCAGCAGCACCGGGACAGGGGGGATTAACTATGGCTACACCTTC.